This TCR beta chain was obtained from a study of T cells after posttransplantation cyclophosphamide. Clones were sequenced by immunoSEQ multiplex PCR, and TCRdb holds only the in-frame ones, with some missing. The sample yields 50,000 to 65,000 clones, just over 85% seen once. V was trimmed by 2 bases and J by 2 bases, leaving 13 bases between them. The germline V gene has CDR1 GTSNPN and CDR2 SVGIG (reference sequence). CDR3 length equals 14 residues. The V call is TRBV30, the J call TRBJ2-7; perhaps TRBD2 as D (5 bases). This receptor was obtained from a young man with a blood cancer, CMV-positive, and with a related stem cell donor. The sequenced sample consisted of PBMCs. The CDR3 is CAWSPPDSTYEQYF. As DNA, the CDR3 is TGTGCCTGGAGTCCCCCGGACTCCACCTACGAGCAGTACTTC.